These 2 T cell receptor beta chains came from one sample sequenced in a study of blood T cell repertoires in COVID-19. Clones were sequenced by immunoSEQ multiplex PCR, and TCRdb holds only the in-frame ones, with some missing. The table includes approximately 220,000 clones, roughly 83% detected once. Sequencing used PBMCs or T cells enriched from blood (not recorded which). The receptors come from a woman aged 40 to 50 with acute COVID-19.

The sample holds a few counts of this clone. V usage is TRBV11-2 and J usage is TRBJ1-5; D might be TRBD1 (5 bases). Looked up from germline, CDR1 is SGHAT and CDR2 is FQNNGV. This CDR3 has 14 residues. Trimming left V 1 base short and J 3 bases short, with 7 bases between. The CDR3 nucleotides are TGTGCCAGCAGCTTAGGACAGTTCAATCAGCCCCAGCATTTT. This translates into CASSLGQFNQPQHF.

This chain connects TRBV27 to TRBJ1-5; no firm D call. The CDR3 contains 16 residues. Trimming left V 8 bases short and J 0 bases short, with 17 bases between. The germline CDR1 and CDR2 sequences are MNHEY and SMNVEV (reference sequence). The chain's CDR3 is CASLTPTIHSNQPQHF. CDR3 in DNA: TGTGCCAGCCTCACTCCCACTATCCATAGCAATCAGCCCCAGCATTTT.